One and the same sample provided the 19 T cell receptor beta chains below, sequenced in a study of blood T cell repertoires in COVID-19. TCRdb's table, derived via immunoSEQ multiplex PCR, lists solely in-frame clones and lacks some. The table records fewer than 350,000 clones, about 93% of them present only once. Material: peripheral blood. The receptors were sampled from a woman aged 30 to 39 with COVID-19, enrolled during active disease.

V usage is TRBV4-3 and J usage is TRBJ2-5; possible D gene TRBD1, 5 bases. This CDR3 contains 14 residues. V lost 1 base and J 2 bases, leaving 8 bases between the germline ends. CDR1 is LGHNA, CDR2 YSLEER, per germline. The CDR3 loop is CASSQATVQETQYF. The CDR3 DNA follows: TGCGCCAGCAGCCAAGCGACAGTTCAAGAGACCCAGTACTTC.

The chain carries TRBV2 and TRBJ2-7, with 14 positions matching TRBD2. CDR1 and CDR2 from the germline V gene are SNHLY and FYNNEI. Trimming at V came to 5 bases and at J to 4 bases, leaving 4 bases not matched to a gene. CDR3 length: 15 residues. The CDR3 nucleotides read TGTGCCAGCAGTCTTGGACTAGCGGGAGGATACGAGCAGTACTTC. As protein: CASSLGLAGGYEQYF.

The gene calls are TRBV6-6 and TRBJ2-3; possible D gene TRBD2, 5 bases. The V gene's germline CDR1 is MNHNY and CDR2 SVGAGI (reference sequence). The CDR3 consists of 14 residues. With 2 bases removed from V and 0 bases from J, the gap between germline ends came to 6 bases. Here the CDR3 reads CASSYGGSTDTQYF. In nucleotides, the CDR3 is TGTGCCAGCAGTTACGGCGGGAGCACAGATACGCAGTATTTT.

The V gene is TRBV6-5, the J gene TRBJ2-3; D is undetermined. Looked up from germline, CDR1 is MNHEY and CDR2 is SVGAGI. Trimming cost V 6 bases and J 2 bases, with 15 bases left between them. This CDR3 contains 15 residues. In nucleotides, the CDR3 is TGTGCCAGCAGCCCCGCCGGAGACCACACAGATACGCAGTATTTT. Translating gives CASSPAGDHTDTQYF.

The V gene is TRBV2, the J gene TRBJ2-2; TRBD2 matches at 11 bases. CDR3 length: 14 amino acids. Germline CDR1 reads SNHLY; CDR2 reads FYNNEI. The J segment lost 2 bases and the V segment lost 9 bases, leaving 2 bases of the junction unmatched. The CDR3 nucleotides are TGTGCCAGAGGGACTAGCGGTAACACCGGGGAGCTGTTTTTT. Encoded protein: CARGTSGNTGELFF.

The chain combines TRBV11-1 with TRBJ2-1, with 7 bases lining up with TRBD1. CDR1 is SGHAT and CDR2 is FQDESV in the germline V gene (reference sequence). The CDR3 has 15 amino acids. The V gene end was trimmed by 0 bases and the J gene end by 6 bases; junction bases not matched to a gene: 5. For the CDR3, the DNA is TGTGCCAGCAGCTTAGCAGGGGGCGCGGGCAATGAGCAGTTCTTC. It translates to CASSLAGGAGNEQFF.

This clone was recorded once. The chain recombines TRBV28 with TRBJ1-5; tentatively, D is TRBD1 (5 bases). The germline V gene encodes CDR1 MDHEN and CDR2 SYDVKM. The CDR3 has 14 residues. V lost 8 bases to trimming and J lost 6 bases, with 17 bases between them. CDR3: CASGYAGRVQPQHF. The CDR3 coding sequence is TGTGCCAGCGGGTACGCAGGGCGCGTTCAGCCCCAGCATTTT.

A note on this clone: One junction end disagrees with the germline gene, perhaps due to a read error. The V call is TRBV7-2, the J call TRBJ1-4, with D uncertain. Germline V gene lookup returns CDR1 SGHTA and CDR2 FQGNSA. The length of the CDR3 is 12 residues. CDR3: CASSLNELGPSF. CDR3 sequence (DNA): TGTGCCAGCAGCTTAAACGAACTAGGTCCGAGTTTT.

The chain recombines TRBV2 with TRBJ2-7; D call uncertain. Germline values: CDR1 SNHLY, CDR2 FYNNEI. Trimming shortened V by 7 bases and J by 7 bases, and 14 bases separated the two germline ends. The CDR3 has 12 amino acids. Written as DNA, the CDR3 is TGTGCCAGCACCGCGAGCAGCGAAGAGCAGTACTTC. This sequence encodes CASTASSEEQYF.

This chain connects TRBV2 to TRBJ2-1; D remains unclear. The CDR3 runs to 11 residues. Germline CDR1 reads SNHLY; CDR2 reads FYNNEI. V lost 3 bases, J lost 12 bases, and 9 bases lay in between. The CDR3 nucleotides read TGTGCCAGCAGTGAGTCACGCGGGCAGTTCTTC. Translation: CASSESRGQFF.

J is TRBJ2-2 and V is TRBV19, with D possibly matching TRBD2 (5 bases). Per the germline V gene, CDR1 is LNHDA and CDR2 is SQIVND (reference sequence). CDR3 length equals 13 residues. Trimming pared 4 bases from V and 7 bases from J, leaving 10 bases between. The CDR3 nucleotides read TGTGCCAGTAGTAGGCGAGAGGGCGGGGAGCTGTTTTTT. Amino acids: CASSRREGGELFF.

The chain combines TRBV28 with TRBJ1-6; no clear D. The CDR3 consists of 14 residues. From germline, CDR1 is MDHEN and CDR2 SYDVKM. The V end lost 8 bases, the J end lost 6 bases, and 14 bases lay between the germline ends. CDR3 sequence: CASLAETGNSPLHF. The CDR3 DNA reads TGTGCCAGCCTTGCGGAAACGGGTAATTCACCCCTCCACTTT.

V and J are TRBV29-1 and TRBJ1-3, with 9 bases fitting TRBD1. There are 13 residues in the CDR3. CDR1 SQVTM and CDR2 ANQGSEA come from the germline V gene. With 6 bases clipped from V and 2 bases from J, the junction kept 2 bases outside the gene matches. CDR3: CSVHRGPGNTIYF. The CDR3 DNA sequence: TGCAGCGTGCACAGGGGGCCTGGAAACACCATATATTTT.

The genes are TRBV2 and TRBJ2-1; D uncertain. Trimming cost V 0 bases and J 6 bases, with 9 bases left between them. Germline loops: CDR1 SNHLY, CDR2 FYNNEI. The CDR3 sequence is 14 residues long. The CDR3 bases are TGTGCCAGCAGTGAAGCCTCGGTCGGCAATGAGCAGTTCTTC. This encodes CASSEASVGNEQFF.

The chain links TRBV18 to TRBJ2-7, with 9 bases matching TRBD1. CDR1 and CDR2 from the germline V gene are KGHSH and LQKENI. V shed 1 base, J shed 5 bases, and the junction held 6 bases outside the gene matches. The CDR3 is made up of 15 amino acids. The CDR3 region is CASSPLPGQGHEQYF. CDR3 in DNA: TGTGCCAGCTCACCACTTCCGGGACAGGGCCACGAGCAGTACTTC.

The chain is built from TRBV9 and TRBJ2-1; the match to TRBD2 covers 8 bases. V trimming: 3 bases; J trimming: 5 bases; junction bases outside the gene matches: 7. Per germline, CDR1 SGDLS and CDR2 YYNGEE. There are 15 residues in the CDR3. CDR3 loop: CASSARTSRNNEQFF. The CDR3 nucleotides read TGTGCCAGCAGCGCCCGGACTAGCCGAAACAATGAGCAGTTCTTC.

The V and J genes are TRBV5-1 and TRBJ2-1; tentatively, D is TRBD2 (6 bases). The V gene lost 1 base and the J gene lost 0 bases, with 11 bases spanning the gap. CDR3 size: 16 residues. Germline-derived CDR1 and CDR2 are SGHRS and YFSETQ. The CDR3 sequence: CASSLSAGSSYNEQFF. CDR3 nucleotide sequence: TGCGCCAGCAGCTTGTCCGCGGGGAGCTCCTACAATGAGCAGTTCTTC.

The rearrangement uses TRBV10-1 and TRBJ2-1, with a weak D call TRBD2 (6 bases). Germline loops: CDR1 WNHNN, CDR2 SYGVQD (reference sequence). V shed 3 bases and J shed 8 bases, with 14 bases lying between them. The CDR3 runs 14 residues. The CDR3: CASSDQAGGDEQFF. The CDR3 DNA reads TGCGCCAGCAGTGATCAAGCCGGAGGGGATGAGCAGTTCTTC.

This chain uses TRBV19 with TRBJ2-2; 7 positions match TRBD2. Germline V gene data show CDR1 as LNHDA and CDR2 as SQIVND (reference sequence). V lost 5 bases, J lost 4 bases, and 13 bases stayed unmatched. The CDR3 length is 17 residues. Here the CDR3 DNA reads TGTGCCAGTAGTCGCGACCTACTAGCGAGGGGCACCGGGGAGCTGTTTTTT. Residues: CASSRDLLARGTGELFF.